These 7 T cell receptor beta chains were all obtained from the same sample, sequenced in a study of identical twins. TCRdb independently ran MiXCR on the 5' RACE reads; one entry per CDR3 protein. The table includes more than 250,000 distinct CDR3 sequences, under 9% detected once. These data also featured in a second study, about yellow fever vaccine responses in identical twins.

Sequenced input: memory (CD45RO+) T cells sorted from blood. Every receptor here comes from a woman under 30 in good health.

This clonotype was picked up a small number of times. CDR3 bases: TGTGCCAGCAGCTTGTGGGGGAGTAGCTCCTACGAGCAGTACGTC. Translation: CASSLWGSSSYEQYV. The chain carries TRBV5-5 and TRBJ2-7; TRBD1 or TRBD2 may be the D gene (5 bases each). Germline values: CDR1 SGHKS, CDR2 YYEKEE (reference sequence). V was pared by 1 base and J by 0 bases, with 11 bases between. CDR3 length equals 15 residues.

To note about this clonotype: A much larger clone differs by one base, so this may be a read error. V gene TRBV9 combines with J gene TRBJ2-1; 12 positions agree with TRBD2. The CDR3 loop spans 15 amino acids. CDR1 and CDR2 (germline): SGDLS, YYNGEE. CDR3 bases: TGTACCAGCAGCCCATTACGACTAGCGGGAGATGAGCAGTTCTTC. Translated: CTSSPLRLAGDEQFF. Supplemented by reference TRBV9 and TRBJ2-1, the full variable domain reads DSGVTQTPKHLITATGQRVTLRCSPRSGDLSVYWYQQSLDQGLQFLIQYYNGEERAKGNILERFSAQQFPDLHSELNLSSLELGDSALYFCTSSPLRLAGDEQFFGPGTRLTVL.

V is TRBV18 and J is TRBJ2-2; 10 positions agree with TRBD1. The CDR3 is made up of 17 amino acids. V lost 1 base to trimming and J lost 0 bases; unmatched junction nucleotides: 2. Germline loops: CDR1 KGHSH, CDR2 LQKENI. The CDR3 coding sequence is TGTGCCAGCTCACCACTTGGACAGGGGGCGAACACCGGGGAGCTGTTTTTT. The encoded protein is CASSPLGQGANTGELFF.

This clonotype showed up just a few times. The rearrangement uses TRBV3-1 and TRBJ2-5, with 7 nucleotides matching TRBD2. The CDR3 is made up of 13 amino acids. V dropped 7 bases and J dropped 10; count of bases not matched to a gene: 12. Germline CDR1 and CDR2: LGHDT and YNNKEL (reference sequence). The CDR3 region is CASTSREGRVQYF. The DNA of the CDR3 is TGTGCCAGCACCTCGAGGGAGGGTCGCGTCCAGTACTTC.

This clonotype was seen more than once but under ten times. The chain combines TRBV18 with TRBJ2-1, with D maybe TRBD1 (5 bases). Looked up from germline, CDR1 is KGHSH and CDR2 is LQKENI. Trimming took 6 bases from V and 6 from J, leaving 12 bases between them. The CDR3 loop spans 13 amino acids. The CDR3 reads CASSETASNEQFF. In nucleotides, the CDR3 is TGTGCCAGCTCCGAGACAGCCAGCAATGAGCAGTTCTTC.

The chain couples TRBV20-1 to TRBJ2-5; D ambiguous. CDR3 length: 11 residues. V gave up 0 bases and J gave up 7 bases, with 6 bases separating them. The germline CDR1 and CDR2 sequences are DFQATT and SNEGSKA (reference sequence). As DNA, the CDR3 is TGCAGTGCTAGAGATCCGGGGACCCAGTACTTC. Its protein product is CSARDPGTQYF.

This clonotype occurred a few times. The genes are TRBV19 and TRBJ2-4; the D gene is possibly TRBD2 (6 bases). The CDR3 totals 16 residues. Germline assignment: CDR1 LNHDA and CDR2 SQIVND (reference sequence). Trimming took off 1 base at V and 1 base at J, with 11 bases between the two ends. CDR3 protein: CASSIGVGGAKNIQYF. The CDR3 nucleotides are TGTGCCAGTAGTATAGGGGTCGGAGGGGCCAAAAACATTCAGTACTTC.